The entry below gives a single T cell receptor beta chain sequence along with its context. What it recognizes is unknown. Other DNA sequences in this sample translate to the same CDR3. The CDR3 is 12 residues long. V lost 0 bases, J lost 2 bases, and 5 bases lay in between. Germline-derived CDR1 and CDR2 are GTSNPN and SVGIG (reference sequence). This sample was taken from a study of beta chain features in type 1 diabetes. On the study more broadly: The study examined roughly 110,000,000 sorted cells across all samples.

The whole isolated RNA underwent reverse transcription, so sequencing captured expressed TCRB transcripts. Millions of reads, on average, came from each naive, central memory and regulatory T cell sample. The protocol was immunoSEQ multiplex PCR, while the TCRdb copy is restricted to in-frame clones and leaves out a portion. The sample carries about 300,000 clones, around an eighth recorded once. A single heparinised blood sample, averaging roughly 110 mL, was obtained per donor. Researchers reported sorting CD4+ naive, central memory, regulatory and stem cell-like memory cells via CD45RO/CCR7/CD25/CD127/CD95/CD27. General study results and limits: Among patients with Type 1 diabetes, TCRB CDR3s were moderately but significantly shorter in every one of the four CD4+ subsets.

The material sequenced was naive CD4+ T cells from blood. The V call is TRBV30, the J call TRBJ2-7; D gene ambiguous. This receptor was identified in a woman younger than 35 with type 1 diabetes. This CDR3 reads CAWSVTAYEQYF. The CDR3 DNA reads as TGTGCCTGGAGTGTTACTGCCTACGAGCAGTACTTC.